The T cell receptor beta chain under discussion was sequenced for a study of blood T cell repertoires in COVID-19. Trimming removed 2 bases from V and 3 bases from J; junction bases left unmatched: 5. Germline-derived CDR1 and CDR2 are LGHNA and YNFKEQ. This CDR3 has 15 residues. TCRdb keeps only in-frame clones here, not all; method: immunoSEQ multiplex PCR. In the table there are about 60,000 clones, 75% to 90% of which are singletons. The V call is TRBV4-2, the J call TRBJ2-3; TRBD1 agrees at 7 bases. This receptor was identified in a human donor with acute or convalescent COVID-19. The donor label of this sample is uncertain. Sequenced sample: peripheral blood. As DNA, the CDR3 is TGTGCCAGCAGCCAACAACAGGGGTGGACAGATACGCAGTATTTT. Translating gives CASSQQQGWTDTQYF.